This T cell receptor (beta chain) was recorded in a study of T cell changes during pregnancy in multiple sclerosis. Produced via immunoSEQ multiplex PCR; TCRdb's table is partial and in-frame only. There are 36,000 or so clones in the sample; about 88% occur only once, and roughly 0.6% lies in the top ten. CDR3 length: 15 residues. CDR1 is SGHRS, CDR2 YFSETQ, per germline. Trimming stripped 4 bases from V and 5 bases from J, with 15 bases between. This TCR was sampled from a female donor with multiple sclerosis, enrolled in a pregnancy study. The sequencing here drew on CD4+ T cells from peripheral blood mononuclear cells, taken in the first trimester of pregnancy. The chain employs TRBV5-1 and TRBJ2-2; a weak D match, TRBD2 (6 bases). The CDR3 protein is CASSKEGRGTGELFF. CDR3 in DNA: TGCGCCAGCAGCAAGGAGGGCCGGGGAACCGGGGAGCTGTTTTTT.